These 9 T cell receptor beta chains originate from one sample sequenced in a study of neurological immune-mediated disorders (dated by TCRdb to 2018 to 2020). Library preparation was by 5' RACE. The data were produced on an Illumina HiSeq 2500. TCRdb reprocessed the public reads (quality trimming at Q25 with fastp, clone calling with MiXCR) and kept in-frame beta chains. Under each unique CDR3 protein, matching rows form one entry showing the most common genes and DNA. Here the sample has roughly 76,000 distinct CDR3 sequences; 3.2% occur a single time. Of the sample, less than 5.5% is held by the ten largest clones. Sequenced input: PBMCs. These receptors came from a woman aged 45-60 years with multiple sclerosis.

This clonotype was seen at least ten times. The genes are TRBV5-1 and TRBJ2-7; 8 bases map to TRBD1. The ends lost 3 bases at V and 1 base at J; junction bases unmatched: 6. This CDR3 contains 15 residues. Germline CDR1 is SGHRS and CDR2 is YFSETQ. The CDR3 DNA is TGCGCCAGCAGCTCGGGGACAGGAATATCCTACGAGCAGTACTTC. This sequence encodes CASSSGTGISYEQYF.

The sample holds many counts of this clonotype. The V and J genes are TRBV7-9 and TRBJ1-1; a weak D match, TRBD1 (6 bases). Trimming cost V 5 bases and J 5 bases, with 21 bases left between them. This CDR3 is 16 amino acids long. Germline lookup yields CDR1 SEHNR and CDR2 FQNEAQ (reference sequence). The CDR3 here is CASSRNLGGASTEAFF. In DNA, the CDR3 is TGTGCCAGCAGCCGCAACCTTGGGGGGGCTTCGACTGAAGCTTTCTTT.

This clonotype occurred many times. This chain joins TRBV6-5 and TRBJ1-3, with D possibly being TRBD1 (6 bases). The CDR3 runs 16 residues. Germline CDR1 and CDR2: MNHEY and SVGAGI. The V end was cut by 7 bases, the J end by 1 base, with 17 bases between. Here the CDR3 reads CASTRGSRFSGNTIYF. The CDR3, as DNA: TGTGCCAGCACCAGGGGATCAAGGTTTTCTGGAAACACCATATATTTT.

This clonotype was observed at least ten times. The rearrangement joins TRBV20-1 to TRBJ2-5, with D possibly being TRBD1 (6 bases). The V and J ends lost 1 base and 3 bases respectively, with 9 bases between them. CDR1 and CDR2 from the germline V gene are DFQATT and SNEGSKA (reference sequence). This CDR3 has 13 amino acids. This CDR3 is CSARGTAKETQYF. CDR3 nucleotides: TGCAGTGCTAGAGGGACAGCAAAAGAGACCCAGTACTTC.

This clonotype was seen repeatedly, ten times or more. V usage is TRBV20-1 and J usage is TRBJ1-1, with D perhaps matching TRBD1 (6 bases). This CDR3 is built from 14 residues. Between the trimmed V and J ends, which lost 0 bases and 7 bases, there was a span of 15 bases. CDR1 DFQATT and CDR2 SNEGSKA come from the germline V gene (reference sequence). CDR3 loop: CSARDFRDKGEAFF. The CDR3 nucleotides are TGCAGTGCTAGAGACTTCCGGGACAAGGGTGAAGCTTTCTTT.

This clonotype was picked up many times. This chain links TRBV2 with TRBJ1-6; D may be TRBD1 (6 bases). The V and J ends lost 6 bases and 8 bases respectively, with 8 bases between them. Germline loops: CDR1 SNHLY, CDR2 FYNNEI. The CDR3 is made up of 12 amino acids. The CDR3 protein is CASRDSYSPLHF. The CDR3 nucleotides are TGTGCCAGCAGGGACAGTTATTCACCCCTCCACTTT.

Ten or more counts support this clonotype. This sequence joins TRBV5-6 and TRBJ2-2; 8 bases are a match to TRBD1. Trimming at V came to 0 bases and at J to 6 bases, leaving 7 bases not matched to a gene. In germline, CDR1 is SGHDT, CDR2 YYEEEE. CDR3 length equals 16 residues. The CDR3 DNA is TGTGCCAGCAGCTTGGCTCCGGCAGGGGGCTCCGGGGAGCTGTTTTTT. It codes for CASSLAPAGGSGELFF.

In this sample, this clonotype turned up many times. The V gene is TRBV5-1, the J gene TRBJ2-7, with D perhaps TRBD2 (7 bases). Between the trimmed V and J ends, which lost 0 bases and 4 bases, there was a span of 14 bases. Germline CDR1 reads SGHRS; CDR2 reads YFSETQ. The CDR3 loop spans 15 amino acids. In DNA, the CDR3 is TGCGCCAGCAGCTTGGCCGGGGGGCAAGATTACGAGCAGTACGTC. Its protein product is CASSLAGGQDYEQYV.

This clonotype was seen at least ten times. This chain connects TRBV5-1 to TRBJ2-3, with TRBD2 as a possible D gene (5 bases). CDR1 SGHRS and CDR2 YFSETQ come from the germline V gene. Trimming left V 4 bases short and J 0 bases short, with 9 bases between. The CDR3 extends over 14 amino acids. The CDR3 sequence is CASSPRESTDTQYF. CDR3 bases: TGCGCCAGCAGCCCGAGGGAGAGCACAGATACGCAGTATTTT.